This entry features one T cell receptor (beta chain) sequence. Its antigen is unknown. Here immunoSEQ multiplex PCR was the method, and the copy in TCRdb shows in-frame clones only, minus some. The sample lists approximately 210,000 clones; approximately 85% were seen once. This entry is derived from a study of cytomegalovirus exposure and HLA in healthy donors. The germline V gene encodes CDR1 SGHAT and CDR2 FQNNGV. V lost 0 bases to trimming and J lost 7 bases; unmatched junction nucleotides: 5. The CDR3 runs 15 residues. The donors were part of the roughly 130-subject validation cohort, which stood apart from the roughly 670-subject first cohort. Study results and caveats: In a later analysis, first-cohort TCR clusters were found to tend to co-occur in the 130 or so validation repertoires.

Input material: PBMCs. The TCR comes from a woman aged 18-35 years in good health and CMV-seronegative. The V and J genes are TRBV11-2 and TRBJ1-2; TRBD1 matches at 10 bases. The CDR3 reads CASSLDRTGGTGYTF. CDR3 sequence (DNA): TGTGCCAGCAGCTTAGATAGGACAGGGGGAACTGGCTACACCTTC.